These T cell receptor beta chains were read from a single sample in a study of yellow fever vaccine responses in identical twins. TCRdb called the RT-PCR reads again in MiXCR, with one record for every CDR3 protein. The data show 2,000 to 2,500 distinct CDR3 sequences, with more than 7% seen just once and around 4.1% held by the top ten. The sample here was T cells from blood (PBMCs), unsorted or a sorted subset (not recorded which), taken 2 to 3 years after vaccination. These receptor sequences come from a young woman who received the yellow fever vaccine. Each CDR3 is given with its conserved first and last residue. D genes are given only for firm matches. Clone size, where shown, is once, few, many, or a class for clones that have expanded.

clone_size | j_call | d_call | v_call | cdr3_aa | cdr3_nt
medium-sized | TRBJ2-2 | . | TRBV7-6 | CASSLVSAAILTGELFF | TGTGCCAGCAGCTTAGTTTCGGCCGCGATCCTGACCGGGGAGCTGTTTTTT
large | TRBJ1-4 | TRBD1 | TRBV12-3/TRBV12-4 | CASTQRDSGEKLFF | TGTGCCAGCACCCAGAGGGACAGTGGGGAAAAACTGTTTTTT
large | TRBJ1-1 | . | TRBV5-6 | CASSLRRRLNTEAFF | TGTGCCAGCAGCTTGAGGCGCAGGCTGAACACTGAAGCTTTCTTT
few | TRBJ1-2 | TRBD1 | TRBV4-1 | CASSPMGTVGGYTF | TGCGCCAGCAGCCCGATGGGGACAGTGGGGGGCTACACCTTC
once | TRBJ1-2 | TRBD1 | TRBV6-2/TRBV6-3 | CASSYAQGAGYGYTF | TGTGCCAGCAGTTACGCCCAGGGGGCGGGCTATGGCTACACCTTC
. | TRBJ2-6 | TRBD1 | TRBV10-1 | CASSEGDRERSGANVLTF | TGCGCCAGCAGTGAGGGGGACAGGGAAAGGTCTGGGGCCAACGTCCTGACTTTC
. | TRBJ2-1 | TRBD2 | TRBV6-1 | CASSESSGTNEQFF | TGTGCCAGCAGTGAATCTAGCGGGACCAATGAGCAGTTCTTC
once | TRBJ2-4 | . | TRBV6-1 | CASISGGQGKNIQYF | TGTGCCAGCATCTCGGGGGGCCAGGGCAAAAACATTCAGTACTTC
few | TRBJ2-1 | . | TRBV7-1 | CASSSTLREYNEQFF | TGTGCCAGCAGCTCAACGCTTCGGGAGTACAATGAGCAGTTCTTC
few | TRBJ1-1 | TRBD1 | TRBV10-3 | CAISEQGPQAEAFF | TGTGCCATCAGTGAACAGGGGCCTCAAGCTGAAGCTTTCTTT
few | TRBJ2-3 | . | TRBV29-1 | CSVDSGSTDTQYF | TGCAGCGTTGACTCAGGTAGCACAGATACGCAGTATTTT
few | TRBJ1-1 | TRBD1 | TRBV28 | CASSPSDRTNTEAFF | TGTGCCAGCAGTCCCTCGGACAGGACGAACACTGAAGCTTTCTTT
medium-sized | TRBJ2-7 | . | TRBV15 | CATSRDLLRMGPYEQYF | TGTGCCACCAGCAGAGATCTGTTGCGGATGGGGCCCTACGAGCAGTACTTC
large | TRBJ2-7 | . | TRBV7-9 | CASSLSDLYEQYF | TGTGCCAGCAGCTTATCAGACCTCTACGAGCAGTACTTC
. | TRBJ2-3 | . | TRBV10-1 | CASSEWRGRNTDTQYF | TGCGCCAGCAGTGAGTGGAGGGGGCGAAACACAGATACGCAGTATTTT
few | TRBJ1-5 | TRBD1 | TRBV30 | CAWSATGTGTHQPQHF | TGTGCCTGGAGTGCGACCGGGACAGGGACGCATCAGCCCCAGCATTTT
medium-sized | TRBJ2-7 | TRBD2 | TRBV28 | CASSRVREVNEQYF | TGTGCCAGCAGTCGGGTCCGGGAGGTGAACGAGCAGTACTTC
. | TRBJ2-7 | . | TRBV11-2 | CASSLEAGSYEQYF | TGTGCCAGCAGCTTAGAGGCAGGATCCTACGAGCAGTACTTC
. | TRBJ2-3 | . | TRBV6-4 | CASSDSRGGADTQYF | TGTGCCAGCAGTGACTCCAGGGGAGGGGCAGATACGCAGTATTTT
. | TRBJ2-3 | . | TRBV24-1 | CATSEPQGPTDTQYF | TGTGCCACCAGCGAACCCCAGGGACCCACAGATACGCAGTATTTT
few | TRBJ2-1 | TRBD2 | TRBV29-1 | CSVVLAGGNEQFF | TGCAGCGTAGTGCTAGCGGGGGGCAATGAGCAGTTCTTC
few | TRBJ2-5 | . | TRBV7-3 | CASSLTGEETQYF | TGTGCCAGCAGCTTAACAGGGGAGGAGACCCAGTACTTC
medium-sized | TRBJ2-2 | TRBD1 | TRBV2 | CASTLDRAYTGELFF | TGTGCCAGCACTCTAGACAGGGCTTACACCGGGGAGCTGTTTTTT
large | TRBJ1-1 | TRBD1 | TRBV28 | CASHWTGGFTEAFF | TGTGCCAGCCACTGGACAGGGGGCTTCACTGAAGCTTTCTTT
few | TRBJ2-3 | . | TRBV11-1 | CASSGGQRTDTQYF | TGTGCCAGCAGCGGCGGCCAGCGGACAGATACGCAGTATTTT